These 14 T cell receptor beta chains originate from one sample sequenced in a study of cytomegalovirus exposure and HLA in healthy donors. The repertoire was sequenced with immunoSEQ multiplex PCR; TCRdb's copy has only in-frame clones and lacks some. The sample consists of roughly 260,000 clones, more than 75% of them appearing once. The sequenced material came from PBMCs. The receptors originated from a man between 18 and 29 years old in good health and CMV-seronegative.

For the CDR3, the DNA is TGCGCCAGCAGCCTTCTTAAATTGGGGGGCTACGAGCAGTACTTC. Translating it yields CASSLLKLGGYEQYF. The V call is TRBV4-3, the J call TRBJ2-7; a possible D gene is TRBD2 (6 bases). Deletions cut 4 bases from V and 3 bases from J, with 16 bases between. The CDR3 runs to 15 residues. Germline-derived CDR1 and CDR2 are LGHNA and YSLEER.

In DNA, the CDR3 is TGTGCCAGCAGCTTAGGCGTTGGGGGGACGGGTGAAGCTTTCTTT. This encodes CASSLGVGGTGEAFF. This sequence joins TRBV11-2 and TRBJ1-1, with a weak D call TRBD1 (5 bases). Germline values: CDR1 SGHAT, CDR2 FQNNGV. The CDR3 sequence is 15 residues long. V dropped 1 base and J dropped 7 bases, with 16 bases sitting between them.

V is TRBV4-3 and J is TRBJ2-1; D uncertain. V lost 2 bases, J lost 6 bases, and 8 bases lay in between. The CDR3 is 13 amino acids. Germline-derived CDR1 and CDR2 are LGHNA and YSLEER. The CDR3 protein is CASSQQLRNEQFF. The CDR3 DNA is TGCGCCAGCAGCCAACAACTACGCAATGAGCAGTTCTTC.

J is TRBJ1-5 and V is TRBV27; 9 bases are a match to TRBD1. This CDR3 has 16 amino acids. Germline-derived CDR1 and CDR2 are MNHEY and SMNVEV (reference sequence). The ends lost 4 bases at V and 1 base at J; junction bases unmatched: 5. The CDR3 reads CASSWGQGGSNQPQHF. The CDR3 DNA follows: TGTGCCAGCAGTTGGGGACAGGGCGGAAGCAATCAGCCCCAGCATTTT.

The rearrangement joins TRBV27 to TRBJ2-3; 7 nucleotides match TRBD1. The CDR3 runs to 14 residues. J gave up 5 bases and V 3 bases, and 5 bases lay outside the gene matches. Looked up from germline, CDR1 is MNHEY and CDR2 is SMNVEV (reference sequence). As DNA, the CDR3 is TGTGCCAGCAGTTTGGCTACAGGGGAAGATACGCAGTATTTT. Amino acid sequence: CASSLATGEDTQYF.

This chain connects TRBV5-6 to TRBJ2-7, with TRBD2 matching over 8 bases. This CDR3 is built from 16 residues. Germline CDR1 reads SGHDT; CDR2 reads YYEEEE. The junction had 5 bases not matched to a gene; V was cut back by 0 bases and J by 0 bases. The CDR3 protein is CASSLVLAGTSYEQYF. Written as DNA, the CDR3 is TGTGCCAGCAGCTTGGTATTAGCGGGAACCTCCTACGAGCAGTACTTC.

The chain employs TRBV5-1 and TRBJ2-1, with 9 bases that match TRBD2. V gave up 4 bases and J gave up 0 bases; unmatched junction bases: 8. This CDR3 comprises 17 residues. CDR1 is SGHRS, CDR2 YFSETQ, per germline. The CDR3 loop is CASSGIAGVGSYNEQFF. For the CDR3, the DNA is TGCGCCAGCAGCGGCATAGCGGGAGTTGGCTCCTACAATGAGCAGTTCTTC. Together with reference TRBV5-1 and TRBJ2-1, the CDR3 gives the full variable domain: KAGVTQTPRYLIKTRGQQVTLSCSPISGHRSVSWYQQTPGQGLQFLFEYFSETQRNKGNFPGRFSGRQFSNSRSEMNVSTLELGDSALYLCASSGIAGVGSYNEQFFGPGTRLTVL.

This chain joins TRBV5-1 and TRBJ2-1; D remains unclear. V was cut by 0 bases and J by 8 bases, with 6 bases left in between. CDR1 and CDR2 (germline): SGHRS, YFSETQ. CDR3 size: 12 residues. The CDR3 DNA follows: TGCGCCAGCAGCTTGGGGAGTTATGAGCAGTTCTTC. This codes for CASSLGSYEQFF.

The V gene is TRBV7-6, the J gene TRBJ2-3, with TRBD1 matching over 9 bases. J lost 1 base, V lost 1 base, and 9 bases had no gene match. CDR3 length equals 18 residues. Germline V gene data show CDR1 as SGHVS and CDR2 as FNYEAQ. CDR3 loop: CASSLGRSDRGGTDTQYF. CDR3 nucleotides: TGTGCCAGCAGCTTAGGGCGGTCCGACAGGGGGGGCACAGATACGCAGTATTTT.

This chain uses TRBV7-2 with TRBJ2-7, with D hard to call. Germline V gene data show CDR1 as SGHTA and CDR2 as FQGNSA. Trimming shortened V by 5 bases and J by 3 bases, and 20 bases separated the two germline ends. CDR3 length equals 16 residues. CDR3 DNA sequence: TGTGCCAGCAGCAAAACGCCCCTTCTAGGTTTCTACGAGCAGTACTTC. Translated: CASSKTPLLGFYEQYF.

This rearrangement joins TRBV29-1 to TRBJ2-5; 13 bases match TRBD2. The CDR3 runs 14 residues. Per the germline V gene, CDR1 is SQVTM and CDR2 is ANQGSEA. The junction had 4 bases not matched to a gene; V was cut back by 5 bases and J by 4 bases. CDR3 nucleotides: TGCAGCGTTCACGGACTAGCGGGAGTAGAGACCCAGTACTTC. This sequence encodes CSVHGLAGVETQYF. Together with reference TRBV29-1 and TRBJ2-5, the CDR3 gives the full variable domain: SAVISQKPSRDICQRGTSLTIQCQVDSQVTMMFWYRQQPGQSLTLIATANQGSEATYESGFVIDKFPISRPNLTFSTLTVSNMSPEDSSIYLCSVHGLAGVETQYFGPGTRLLVL.

The chain's CDR3 is CASGLLLAGGHSYEQYF. CDR3 bases: TGTGCTAGTGGTTTATTGCTAGCGGGAGGCCACTCCTACGAGCAGTACTTC. The rearrangement links TRBV12-5 to TRBJ2-7; 11 bases fit TRBD2. The CDR3 runs to 17 residues. J gave up 0 bases and V 3 bases, and 7 bases lay outside the gene matches. Germline assignment: CDR1 LGHNT and CDR2 FRNRAP.

DNA for the CDR3: TGTGCCAGCAGTTATAGACAGGGAAGGAGCTCCTACGAGCAGTACTTC. This encodes CASSYRQGRSSYEQYF. The genes are TRBV6-6 and TRBJ2-7; TRBD1 agrees at 7 bases. Per the germline V gene, CDR1 is MNHNY and CDR2 is SVGAGI (reference sequence). V gave up 3 bases and J gave up 0 bases; unmatched junction bases: 8. The CDR3 length is 16 residues.

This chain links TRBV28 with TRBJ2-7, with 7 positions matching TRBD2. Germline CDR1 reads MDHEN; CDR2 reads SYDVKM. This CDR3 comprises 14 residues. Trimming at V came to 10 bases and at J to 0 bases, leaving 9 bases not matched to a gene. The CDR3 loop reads CATQGPGGSYEQYF. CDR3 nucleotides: TGTGCCACCCAAGGTCCGGGAGGCTCCTACGAGCAGTACTTC.